The T cell receptor beta chain described here comes from a study of blood T cell repertoires in COVID-19. In germline, CDR1 is ENHRY, CDR2 SYGVKD. The CDR3 contains 14 residues. The data were produced by immunoSEQ multiplex PCR, yet TCRdb's version contains in-frame clones alone and is incomplete. This sample has 320,000 or so clones; roughly nine tenths occur once, and the top ten carry roughly 1%. This rearrangement joins TRBV10-3 to TRBJ2-3; D uncertain. The sample was PBMCs or T cells enriched from blood (not recorded which). The receptor comes from a woman in her twenties or thirties who had recovered from COVID-19. CDR3 bases: TGTGCTACCTTATCGGAGAAGAGCACAGATACGCAGTATTTT. It translates to CATLSEKSTDTQYF.